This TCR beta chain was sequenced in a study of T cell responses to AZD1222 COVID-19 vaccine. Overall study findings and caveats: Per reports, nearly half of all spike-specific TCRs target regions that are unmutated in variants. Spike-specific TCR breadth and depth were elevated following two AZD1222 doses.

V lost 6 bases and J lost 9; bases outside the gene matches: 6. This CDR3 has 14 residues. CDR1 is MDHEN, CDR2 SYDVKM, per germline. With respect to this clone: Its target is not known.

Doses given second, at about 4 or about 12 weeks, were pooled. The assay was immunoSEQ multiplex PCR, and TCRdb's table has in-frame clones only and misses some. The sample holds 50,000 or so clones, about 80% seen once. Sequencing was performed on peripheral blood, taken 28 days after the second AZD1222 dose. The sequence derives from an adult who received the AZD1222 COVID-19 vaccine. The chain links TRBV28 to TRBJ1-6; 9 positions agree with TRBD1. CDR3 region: CASSSGQGGSPLHF. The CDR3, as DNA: TGTGCCAGCAGCTCGGGACAGGGTGGTTCACCCCTCCACTTT. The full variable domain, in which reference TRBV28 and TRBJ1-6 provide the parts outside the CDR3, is DVKVTQSSRYLVKRTGEKVFLECVQDMDHENMFWYRQDPGLGLRLIYFSYDVKMKEKGDIPEGYSVSREKKERFSLILESASTNQTSMYLCASSSGQGGSPLHFGNGTRLTVT.